Listed here are 2 T cell receptor beta chains from one sample, sequenced in a study of blood T cell repertoires in COVID-19 (TCRdb year 2020). The library was prepared using the immunoSEQ multiplex PCR assay. Imported from immuneACCESS, the table was reduced by TCRdb to in-frame sequences with V and J called. These copies leave out some clones; in studies compared against another copy, an unresolved V gene accounts for under half, and the cause of the remainder is not known. Here the sample has 81,000 or so clones; just under 85% occur a single time. Approximately 10% of the sample is held by the ten biggest clonotypes. Sequencing input: peripheral blood. The receptors shown here come from a woman between 65 and 79 years old with active or convalescent COVID-19.

This clone showed up just once. V gene TRBV2 combines with J gene TRBJ2-5; D is perhaps TRBD2 (7 bases). Deletions cut 6 bases from V and 7 bases from J, with 24 bases between. There are 16 residues in the CDR3. Germline V lookup: CDR1 SNHLY, CDR2 FYNNEI. This CDR3 reads CASSEGGVGQFLTQYF. The CDR3 DNA follows: TGTGCCAGCAGCGAGGGAGGGGTAGGACAGTTTTTGACCCAGTACTTC.

The chain couples TRBV4-3 to TRBJ1-2; no clear D. The CDR3 runs to 13 residues. Trimming removed 6 bases from V and 4 bases from J, with 12 bases in between. Germline CDR1 and CDR2: LGHNA and YSLEER. DNA for the CDR3: TGCGCCAGCAGTCCTAAAGCTGGCTATGGCTACACCTTC. This sequence encodes CASSPKAGYGYTF.